The rows below give T cell receptor beta chains drawn from one sample of a study of PD-L1 blockade in urothelial cancer. Sequencing used immunoSEQ multiplex PCR; TCRdb keeps in-frame clones, though not all of them. The sample contains about 52,000 clones, about 80% of which appear only once. This sample comprised PBMCs, obtained around atezolizumab (anti-PD-L1) treatment. These receptors were obtained from a man between 50 and 59 years old with urothelial cancer. CDR3s include the opening cysteine and the closing phenylalanine or tryptophan. D genes are given only for firm matches. Not all rows give a size; the values are once, few, many and, for expanded clones, a class.

clone_size	v_call	j_call	d_call	cdr3_nt	cdr3_aa
-	TRBV19	TRBJ2-1	-	TGTGCCAGTAGTATAGGACAGCTTACCTACAATGAGCAGTTCTTC	CASSIGQLTYNEQFF
-	TRBV11-2	TRBJ1-1	-	TGTGCCAGCAGCCAAACTGAAGCTTTCTTT	CASSQTEAFF
-	TRBV5-4	TRBJ1-5	-	TGTGCCAGCAGCTTAGTGGGAGACAATCAGCCCCAGCATTTT	CASSLVGDNQPQHF
-	TRBV27	TRBJ2-5	TRBD1	TGTGCCAGCACCTCTTACGGGACAGCCCGAGAGACCCAGTACTTC	CASTSYGTARETQYF
-	TRBV6-5	TRBJ1-3	TRBD1	TGTGCCAGCAGTTACTCGAAAGGGGGCGGAAACACCATATATTTT	CASSYSKGGGNTIYF
-	TRBV4-3	TRBJ2-7	TRBD2	TGCGCCAGCAGCCAAGATAGCGGGAAGAACTCCTACGAGCAGTACTTC	CASSQDSGKNSYEQYF
-	TRBV29-1	TRBJ1-5	-	TGCAGCGTTGAAAACGGGTGGCGACAAGCGGATAGCAATCAGCCCCAGCATTTT	CSVENGWRQADSNQPQHF
once	TRBV28	TRBJ2-5	-	TGTGCCAGTCTCCATTCTAGGGGGGGGCAAGAGACCCAGTACTTC	CASLHSRGGQETQYF
-	TRBV5-1	TRBJ2-1	-	TGCGCCAGCAGCGGCAGGGGAGCCTACAATGAGCAGTTCTTC	CASSGRGAYNEQFF
once	TRBV29-1	TRBJ2-1	TRBD2	TGCAGCGTTGAAAGCAGGCTAGCGGACATCTACAATGAGCAGTTCTTC	CSVESRLADIYNEQFF
-	TRBV12-5	TRBJ1-5	TRBD1	TGTGCTAGTGGTTTGGCCTCCGGGACAGGGGGCATAAGCAATCAGCCCCAGCATTTT	CASGLASGTGGISNQPQHF
-	TRBV6-1	TRBJ2-7	TRBD1	TGTGCCAGCGGACAGGTCCGACTCGATCAGTACTTC	CASGQVRLDQYF
-	TRBV7-2	TRBJ1-5	TRBD1	TGTGCCAGCAGCACCGGGCCCGGGGACAGGAACAGCAATCAGCCCCAGCATTTT	CASSTGPGDRNSNQPQHF
-	TRBV7-2	TRBJ2-7	TRBD2	TGTGCCAGCAGGGTCAGCGGGATGGGGTCCTACGAGCAGTACTTC	CASRVSGMGSYEQYF
-	TRBV6-6	TRBJ2-1	-	TGTGCCAGCAGTGGTTCCCGATCGGTCAATGAGCAGTTCTTC	CASSGSRSVNEQFF
-	TRBV9	TRBJ2-2	TRBD2	TGTGCCAGCAGCTTCGCGGGAGGGAACGGGGAGCTGTTTTTT	CASSFAGGNGELFF
-	TRBV9	TRBJ2-1	TRBD2	TGTGCCAGCAGCCCAGTAGGGTGGCGGGGGGATTACAATGAGCAGTTCTTC	CASSPVGWRGDYNEQFF